A single T cell receptor (beta chain) is shown here with its context. V was pared by 2 bases and J by 6 bases, with 4 bases between. CDR1 is MNHNS and CDR2 is SASEGT in the germline V gene. The CDR3 sequence is 12 residues long. This sample is part of a study of blood T cell repertoires in COVID-19. Study-wide context: The study drew acute and convalescent COVID-19 samples from the United States, Italy and Spain. In each case, the material was cDNA or gDNA derived from T cells, B-cell-depleted T cells, or PBMCs.

Authors' processing steps: Researchers report that nucleated cell counts were estimated from reference gene primer amplification. Assay: immunoSEQ multiplex PCR; the TCRdb copy retains only in-frame clones and omits some. D and trimming come from the DNA, and the V and J calls and clone size come from that table. The table has approximately 100,000 clones, roughly 85% seen once. The source of this sequence is a human donor in a cohort sampled during active COVID-19. Sequencing was carried out using peripheral blood. The rearrangement links TRBV6-1 to TRBJ2-2, with D unresolved. The CDR3 coding sequence is TGTGCCAGCAGTGAAACACCCGGGGAGCTGTTTTTT. As protein: CASSETPGELFF.